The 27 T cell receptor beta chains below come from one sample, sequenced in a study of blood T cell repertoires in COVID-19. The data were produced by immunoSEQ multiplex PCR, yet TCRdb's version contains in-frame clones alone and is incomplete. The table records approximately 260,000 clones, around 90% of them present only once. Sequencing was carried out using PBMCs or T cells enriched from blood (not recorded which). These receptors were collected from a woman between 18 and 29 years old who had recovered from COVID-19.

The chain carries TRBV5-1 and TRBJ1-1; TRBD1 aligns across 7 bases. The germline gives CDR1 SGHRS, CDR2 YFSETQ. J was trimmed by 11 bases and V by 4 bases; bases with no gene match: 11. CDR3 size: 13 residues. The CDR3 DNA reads TGCGCCAGCAGCCAGGGGGAGACCGGAGGGGCTTTCTTT. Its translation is CASSQGETGGAFF.

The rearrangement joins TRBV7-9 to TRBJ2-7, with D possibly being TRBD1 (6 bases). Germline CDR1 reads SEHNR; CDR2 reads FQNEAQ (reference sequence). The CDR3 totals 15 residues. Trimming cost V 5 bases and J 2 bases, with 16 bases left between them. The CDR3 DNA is TGTGCCAGCAGCCATACCGACAGGCACCCCTACGAGCAGTACTTC. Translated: CASSHTDRHPYEQYF. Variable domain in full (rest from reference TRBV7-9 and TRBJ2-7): DTGVSQNPRHKITKRGQNVTFRCDPISEHNRLYWYRQTLGQGPEFLTYFQNEAQLEKSRLLSDRFSAERPKGSFSTLEIQRTEQGDSAMYLCASSHTDRHPYEQYFGPGTRLTVT.

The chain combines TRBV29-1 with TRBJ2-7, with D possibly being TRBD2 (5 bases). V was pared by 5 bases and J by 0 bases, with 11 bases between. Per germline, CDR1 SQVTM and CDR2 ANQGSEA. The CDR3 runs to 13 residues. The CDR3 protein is CSVWETTSYEQYF. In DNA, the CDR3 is TGCAGCGTTTGGGAGACTACCTCCTACGAGCAGTACTTC.

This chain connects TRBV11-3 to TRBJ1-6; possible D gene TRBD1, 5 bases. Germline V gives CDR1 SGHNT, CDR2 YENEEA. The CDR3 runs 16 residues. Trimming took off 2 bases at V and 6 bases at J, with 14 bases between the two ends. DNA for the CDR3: TGTGCCAGCAGCTTAAGAGGGACTACAACTAATTCACCCCTCCACTTT. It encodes CASSLRGTTTNSPLHF.

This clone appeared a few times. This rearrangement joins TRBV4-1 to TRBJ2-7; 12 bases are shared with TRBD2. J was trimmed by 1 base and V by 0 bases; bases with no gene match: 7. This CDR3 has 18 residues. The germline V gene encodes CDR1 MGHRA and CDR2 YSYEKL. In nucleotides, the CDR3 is TGCGCCAGCAGCCAAGAGAGGGTTCTAGCGGGAGGGTCCTACGAGCAGTACTTC. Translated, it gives CASSQERVLAGGSYEQYF.

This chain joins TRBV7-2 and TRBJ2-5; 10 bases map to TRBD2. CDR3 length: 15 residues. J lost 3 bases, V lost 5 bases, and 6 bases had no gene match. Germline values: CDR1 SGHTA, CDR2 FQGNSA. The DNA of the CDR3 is TGTGCCAGCAGCCAAACCGGGACTAGCGAAGAGACCCAGTACTTC. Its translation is CASSQTGTSEETQYF. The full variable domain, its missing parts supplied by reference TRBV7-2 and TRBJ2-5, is GAGVSQSPSNKVTEKGKDVELRCDPISGHTALYWYRQSLGQGLEFLIYFQGNSAPDKSGLPSDRFSAERTGGSVSTLTIQRTQQEDSAVYLCASSQTGTSEETQYFGPGTRLLVL.

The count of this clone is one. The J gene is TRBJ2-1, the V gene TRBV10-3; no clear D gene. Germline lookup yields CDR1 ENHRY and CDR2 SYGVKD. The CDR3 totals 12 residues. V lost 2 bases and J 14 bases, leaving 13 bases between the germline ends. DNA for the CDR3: TGTGCCATCAGTGAGGGCGGTAGTATAGAGTTCTTC. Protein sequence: CAISEGGSIEFF.

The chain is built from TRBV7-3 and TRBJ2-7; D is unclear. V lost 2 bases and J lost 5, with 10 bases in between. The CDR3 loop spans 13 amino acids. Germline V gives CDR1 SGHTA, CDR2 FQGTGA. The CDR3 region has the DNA TGTGCCAGCAGCTTAGACACGACGGACGAGCAGTACTTC. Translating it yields CASSLDTTDEQYF.

In DNA, the CDR3 is TGTGCCAGCAGCCCGGGGGACAGGGTCTATGGCTACACCTTC. This translates into CASSPGDRVYGYTF. This chain connects TRBV4-2 to TRBJ1-2, with TRBD1 identical over 9 bases. CDR1 and CDR2 from the germline V gene are LGHNA and YNFKEQ. V gave up 4 bases and J gave up 4 bases; unmatched junction bases: 4. This CDR3 comprises 14 residues.

Here the CDR3 reads CASIHRGYDNYGYTF. The CDR3 coding sequence is TGTGCCAGTATTCATAGGGGATATGATAACTATGGCTACACCTTC. The chain recombines TRBV19 with TRBJ1-2, with D possibly matching TRBD1 (5 bases). CDR1 is LNHDA, CDR2 SQIVND, per germline (reference sequence). The length of the CDR3 is 15 residues. The V end was cut by 7 bases, the J end by 1 base, with 16 bases between.

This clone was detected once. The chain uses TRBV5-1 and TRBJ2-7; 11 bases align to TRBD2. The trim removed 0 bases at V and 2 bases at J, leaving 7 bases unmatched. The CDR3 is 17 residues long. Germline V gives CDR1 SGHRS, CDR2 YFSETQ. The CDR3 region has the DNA TGCGCCAGCAGCTTGGGGGGCACTAGCGGGGGACCCTACGAGCAGTACTTC. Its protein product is CASSLGGTSGGPYEQYF.

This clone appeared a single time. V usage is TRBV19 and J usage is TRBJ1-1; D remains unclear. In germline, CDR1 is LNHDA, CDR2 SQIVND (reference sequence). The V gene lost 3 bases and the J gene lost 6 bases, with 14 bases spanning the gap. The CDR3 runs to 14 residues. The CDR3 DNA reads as TGTGCCAGTAGTATTACGGGTTCGGGTCCTGAAGCTTTCTTT. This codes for CASSITGSGPEAFF.

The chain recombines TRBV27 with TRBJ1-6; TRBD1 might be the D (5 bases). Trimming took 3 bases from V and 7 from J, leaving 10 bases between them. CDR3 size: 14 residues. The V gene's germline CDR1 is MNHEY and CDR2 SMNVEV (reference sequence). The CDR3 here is CASSFLRVNSPLHF. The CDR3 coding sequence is TGTGCCAGCAGTTTCCTCAGGGTCAATTCACCCCTCCACTTT.

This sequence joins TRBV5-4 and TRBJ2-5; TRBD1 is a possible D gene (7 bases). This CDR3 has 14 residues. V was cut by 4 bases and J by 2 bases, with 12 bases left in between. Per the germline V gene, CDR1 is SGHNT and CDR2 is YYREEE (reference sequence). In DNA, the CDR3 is TGTGCCAGCAGCGAGGAGGGACAGCAAGAGACCCAGTACTTC. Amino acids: CASSEEGQQETQYF.

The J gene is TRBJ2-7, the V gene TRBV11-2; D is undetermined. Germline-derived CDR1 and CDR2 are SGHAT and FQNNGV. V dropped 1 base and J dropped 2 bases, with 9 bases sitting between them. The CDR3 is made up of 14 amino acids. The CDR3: CASSLGRLAYEQYF. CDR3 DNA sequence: TGTGCCAGCAGCTTAGGCCGTCTAGCCTACGAGCAGTACTTC.

For the CDR3, the DNA is TGTGCCATCAGTCGAGCAGGGGAAGTTTACGAGCAGTACTTC. This sequence encodes CAISRAGEVYEQYF. This rearrangement joins TRBV10-3 to TRBJ2-7; weak D call: TRBD1 (6 bases). Trimming removed 5 bases from V and 4 bases from J, with 15 bases in between. Germline loops: CDR1 ENHRY, CDR2 SYGVKD. This CDR3 is 14 amino acids long.

The chain's CDR3 is CASDYGQGGHGYTF. In DNA form, the CDR3 reads TGTGCCAGTGATTATGGACAGGGTGGGCATGGCTACACCTTC. The chain employs TRBV2 and TRBJ1-2; 8 bases match TRBD1. The CDR3 spans 14 residues. CDR1 and CDR2 (germline): SNHLY, FYNNEI. Trimming cost V 9 bases and J 6 bases; bases outside gene matches: 12.

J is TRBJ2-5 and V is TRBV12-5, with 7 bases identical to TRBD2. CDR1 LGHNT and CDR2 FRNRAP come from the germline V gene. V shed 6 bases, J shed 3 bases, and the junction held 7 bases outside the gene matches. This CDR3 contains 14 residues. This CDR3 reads CASGVGGNEETQYF. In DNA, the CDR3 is TGTGCTAGTGGCGTGGGGGGGAATGAAGAGACCCAGTACTTC.

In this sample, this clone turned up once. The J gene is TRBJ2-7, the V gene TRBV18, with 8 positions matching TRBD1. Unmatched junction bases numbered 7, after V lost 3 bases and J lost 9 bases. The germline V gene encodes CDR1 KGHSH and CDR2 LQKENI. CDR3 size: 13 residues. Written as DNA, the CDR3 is TGTGCCAGCTCACCCTGGACAGGGATATGGCAGTACTTC. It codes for CASSPWTGIWQYF.

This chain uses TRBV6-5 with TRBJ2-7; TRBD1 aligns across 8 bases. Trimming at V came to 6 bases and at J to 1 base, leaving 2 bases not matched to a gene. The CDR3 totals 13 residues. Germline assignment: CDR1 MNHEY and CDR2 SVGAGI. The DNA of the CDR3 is TGTGCCAGCAGCCGGGACAGGTCCTACGAGCAGTACTTC. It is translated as CASSRDRSYEQYF.

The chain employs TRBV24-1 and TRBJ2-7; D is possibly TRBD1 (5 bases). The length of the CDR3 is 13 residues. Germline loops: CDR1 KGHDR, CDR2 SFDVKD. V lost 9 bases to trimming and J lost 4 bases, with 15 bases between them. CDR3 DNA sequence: TGTGCCACCGGTCCCGGGTCAGGGTACGAGCAGTACTTC. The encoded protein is CATGPGSGYEQYF.

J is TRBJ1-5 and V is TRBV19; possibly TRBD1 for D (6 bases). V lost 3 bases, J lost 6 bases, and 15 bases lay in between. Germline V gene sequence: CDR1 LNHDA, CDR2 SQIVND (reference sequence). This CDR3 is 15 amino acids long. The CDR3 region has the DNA TGTGCCAGTAGTATCTTGGGGGCGCGGAGTCAGCCCCAGCATTTT. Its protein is CASSILGARSQPQHF.

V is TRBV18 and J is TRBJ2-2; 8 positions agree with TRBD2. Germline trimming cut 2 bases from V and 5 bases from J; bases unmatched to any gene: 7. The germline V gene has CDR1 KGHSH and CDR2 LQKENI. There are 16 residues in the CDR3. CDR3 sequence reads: CASSPRSLADTGELFF. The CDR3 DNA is TGTGCCAGCTCACCAAGGTCACTAGCGGATACCGGGGAGCTGTTTTTT. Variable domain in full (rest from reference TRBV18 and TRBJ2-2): NAGVMQNPRHLVRRRGQEARLRCSPMKGHSHVYWYRQLPEEGLKFMVYLQKENIIDESGMPKERFSAEFPKEGPSILRIQQVVRGDSAAYFCASSPRSLADTGELFFGEGSRLTVL.

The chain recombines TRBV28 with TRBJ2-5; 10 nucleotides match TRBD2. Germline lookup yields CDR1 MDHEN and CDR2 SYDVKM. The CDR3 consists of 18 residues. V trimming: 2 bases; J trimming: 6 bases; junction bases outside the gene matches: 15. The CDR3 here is CASSLQSGRVFVRKTQYF. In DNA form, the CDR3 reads TGTGCCAGCAGTTTACAGAGCGGGAGGGTGTTTGTAAGAAAGACCCAGTACTTC. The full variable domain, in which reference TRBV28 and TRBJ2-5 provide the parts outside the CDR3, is DVKVTQSSRYLVKRTGEKVFLECVQDMDHENMFWYRQDPGLGLRLIYFSYDVKMKEKGDIPEGYSVSREKKERFSLILESASTNQTSMYLCASSLQSGRVFVRKTQYFGPGTRLLVL.

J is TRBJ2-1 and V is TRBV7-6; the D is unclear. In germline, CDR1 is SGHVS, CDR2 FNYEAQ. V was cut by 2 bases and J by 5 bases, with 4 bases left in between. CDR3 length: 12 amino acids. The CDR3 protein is CASSLSDNEQFF. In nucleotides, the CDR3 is TGTGCCAGCAGCTTATCGGACAATGAGCAGTTCTTC.

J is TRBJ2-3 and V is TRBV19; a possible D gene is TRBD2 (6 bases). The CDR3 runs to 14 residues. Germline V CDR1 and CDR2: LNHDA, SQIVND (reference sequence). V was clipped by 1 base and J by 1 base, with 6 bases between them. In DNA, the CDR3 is TGTGCCAGTAGTATAGCGGGGGGCACAGATACGCAGTATTTT. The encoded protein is CASSIAGGTDTQYF.

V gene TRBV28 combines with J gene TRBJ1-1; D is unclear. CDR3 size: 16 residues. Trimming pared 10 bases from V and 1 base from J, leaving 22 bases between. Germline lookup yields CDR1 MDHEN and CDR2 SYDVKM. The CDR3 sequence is CATRAPKEYTNTEAFF. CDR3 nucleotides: TGTGCCACGAGGGCACCCAAGGAGTATACGAACACTGAAGCTTTCTTT.